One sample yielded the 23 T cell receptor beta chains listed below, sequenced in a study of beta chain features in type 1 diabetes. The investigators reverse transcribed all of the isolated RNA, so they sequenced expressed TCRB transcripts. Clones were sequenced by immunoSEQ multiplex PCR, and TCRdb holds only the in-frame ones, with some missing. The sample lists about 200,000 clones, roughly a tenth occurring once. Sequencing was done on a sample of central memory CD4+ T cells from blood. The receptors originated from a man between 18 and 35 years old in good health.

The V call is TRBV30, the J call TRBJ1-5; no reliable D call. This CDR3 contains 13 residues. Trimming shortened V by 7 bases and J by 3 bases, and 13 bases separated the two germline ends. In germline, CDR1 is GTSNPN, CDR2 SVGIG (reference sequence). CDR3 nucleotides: TGTGCCTTTTCAGACGGTTACAATCAGCCCCAGCATTTT. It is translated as CAFSDGYNQPQHF.

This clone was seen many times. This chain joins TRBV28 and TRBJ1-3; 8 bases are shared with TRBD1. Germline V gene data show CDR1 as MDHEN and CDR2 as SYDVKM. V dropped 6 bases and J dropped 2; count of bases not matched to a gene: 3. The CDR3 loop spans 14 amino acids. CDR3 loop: CASSQGQAGNTIYF. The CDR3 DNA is TGTGCCAGCAGCCAGGGACAGGCTGGAAACACCATATATTTT.

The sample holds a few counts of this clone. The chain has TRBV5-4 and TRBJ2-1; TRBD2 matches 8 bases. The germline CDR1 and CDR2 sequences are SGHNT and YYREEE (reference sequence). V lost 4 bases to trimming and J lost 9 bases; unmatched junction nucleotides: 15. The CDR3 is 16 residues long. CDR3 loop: CASSDSTGSGSFEQFF. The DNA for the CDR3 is TGTGCCAGCAGCGATAGCACAGGGAGCGGGAGTTTTGAGCAGTTCTTC. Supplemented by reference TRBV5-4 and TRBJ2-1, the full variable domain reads ETGVTQSPTHLIKTRGQQVTLRCSSQSGHNTVSWYQQALGQGPQFIFQYYREEENGRGNFPPRFSGLQFPNYSSELNVNALELDDSALYLCASSDSTGSGSFEQFFGPGTRLTVL.

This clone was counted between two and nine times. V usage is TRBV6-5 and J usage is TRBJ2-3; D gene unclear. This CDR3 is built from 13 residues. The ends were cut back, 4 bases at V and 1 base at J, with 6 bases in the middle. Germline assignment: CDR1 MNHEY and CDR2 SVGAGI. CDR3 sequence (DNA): TGTGCCAGCAGTTTAACGGGCACAGATACGCAGTATTTT. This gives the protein CASSLTGTDTQYF.

The CDR3 is CASSFSSGRNEQYF. The CDR3 DNA sequence: TGTGCCAGCAGTTTCTCAAGCGGGAGAAACGAGCAGTACTTC. The V gene is TRBV28, the J gene TRBJ2-7, with TRBD2 identical over 8 bases. Germline-derived CDR1 and CDR2 are MDHEN and SYDVKM. With 3 bases clipped from V and 5 bases from J, the junction kept 6 bases outside the gene matches. The CDR3 runs to 14 residues. The variable domain in full, completed from reference TRBV28 and TRBJ2-7, reads DVKVTQSSRYLVKRTGEKVFLECVQDMDHENMFWYRQDPGLGLRLIYFSYDVKMKEKGDIPEGYSVSREKKERFSLILESASTNQTSMYLCASSFSSGRNEQYFGPGTRLTVT.

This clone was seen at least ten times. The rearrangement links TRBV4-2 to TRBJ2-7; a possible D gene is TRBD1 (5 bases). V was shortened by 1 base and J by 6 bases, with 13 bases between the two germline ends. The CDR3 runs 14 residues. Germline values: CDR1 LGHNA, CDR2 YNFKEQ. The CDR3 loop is CASSQGVLRGEQYF. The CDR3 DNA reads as TGTGCCAGCAGCCAAGGAGTCCTTAGGGGCGAGCAGTACTTC.

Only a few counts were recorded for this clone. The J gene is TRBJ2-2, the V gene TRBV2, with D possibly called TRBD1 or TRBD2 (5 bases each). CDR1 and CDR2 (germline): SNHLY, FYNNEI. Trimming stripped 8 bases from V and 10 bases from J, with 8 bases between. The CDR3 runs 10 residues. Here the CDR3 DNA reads TGTGCCAGCCGGGACGCGGAGCTGTTTTTT. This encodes CASRDAELFF.

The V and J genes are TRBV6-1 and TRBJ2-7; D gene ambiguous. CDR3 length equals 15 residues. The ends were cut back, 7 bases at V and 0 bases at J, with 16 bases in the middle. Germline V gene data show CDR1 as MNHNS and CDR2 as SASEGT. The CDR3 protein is CASKASKRTSYEQYF. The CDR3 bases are TGTGCCAGCAAGGCCTCAAAACGGACCTCCTACGAGCAGTACTTC.

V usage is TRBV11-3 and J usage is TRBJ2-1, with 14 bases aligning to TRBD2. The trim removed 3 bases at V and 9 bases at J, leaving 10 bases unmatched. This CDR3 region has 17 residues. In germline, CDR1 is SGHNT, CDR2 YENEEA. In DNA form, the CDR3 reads TGTGCCAGCAGCTTCGGACCGGGACTAGCGGGAGTCGGTGAGCAGTTCTTC. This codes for CASSFGPGLAGVGEQFF.

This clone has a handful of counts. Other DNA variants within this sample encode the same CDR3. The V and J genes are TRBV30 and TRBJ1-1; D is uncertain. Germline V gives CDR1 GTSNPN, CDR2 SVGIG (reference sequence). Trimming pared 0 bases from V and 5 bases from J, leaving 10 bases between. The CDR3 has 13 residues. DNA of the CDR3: TGTGCCTGGAGTGTAAGGGAAGGAACTGAAGCTTTCTTT. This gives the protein CAWSVREGTEAFF.

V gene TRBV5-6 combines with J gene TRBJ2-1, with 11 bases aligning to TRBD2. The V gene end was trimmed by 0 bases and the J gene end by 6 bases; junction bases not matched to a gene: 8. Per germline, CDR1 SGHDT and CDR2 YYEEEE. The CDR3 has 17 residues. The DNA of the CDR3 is TGTGCCAGCAGCTTGGTGGTGGTAGCGGGAGGGCCCAATGAGCAGTTCTTC. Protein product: CASSLVVVAGGPNEQFF.

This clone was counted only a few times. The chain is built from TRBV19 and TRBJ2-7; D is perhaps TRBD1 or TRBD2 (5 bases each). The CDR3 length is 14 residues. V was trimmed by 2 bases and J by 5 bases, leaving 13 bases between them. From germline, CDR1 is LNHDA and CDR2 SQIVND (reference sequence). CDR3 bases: TGTGCCAGTAGTATAAGGGGAAGAGGGGACGAGCAGTACTTC. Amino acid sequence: CASSIRGRGDEQYF.

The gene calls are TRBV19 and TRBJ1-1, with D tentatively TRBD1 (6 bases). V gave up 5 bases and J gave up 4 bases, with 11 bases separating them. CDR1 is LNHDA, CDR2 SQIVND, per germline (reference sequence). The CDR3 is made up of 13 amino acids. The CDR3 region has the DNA TGTGCCAGTAGTGGAATCAGGGGCACTGAAGCTTTCTTT. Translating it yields CASSGIRGTEAFF.

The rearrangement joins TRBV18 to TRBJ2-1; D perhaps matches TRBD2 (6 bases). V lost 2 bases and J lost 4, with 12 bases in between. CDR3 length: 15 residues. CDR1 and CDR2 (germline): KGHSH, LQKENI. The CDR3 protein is CASSPALAGYNEQFF. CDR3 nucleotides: TGTGCCAGCTCACCAGCCTTGGCGGGGTACAATGAGCAGTTCTTC.

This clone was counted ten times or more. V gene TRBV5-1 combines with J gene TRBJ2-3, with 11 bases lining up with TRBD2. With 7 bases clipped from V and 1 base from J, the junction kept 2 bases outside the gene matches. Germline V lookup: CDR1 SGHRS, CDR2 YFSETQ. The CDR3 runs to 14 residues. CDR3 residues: CASRLAGRTDTQYF. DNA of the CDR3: TGCGCCAGCCGACTAGCGGGGCGCACAGATACGCAGTATTTT.

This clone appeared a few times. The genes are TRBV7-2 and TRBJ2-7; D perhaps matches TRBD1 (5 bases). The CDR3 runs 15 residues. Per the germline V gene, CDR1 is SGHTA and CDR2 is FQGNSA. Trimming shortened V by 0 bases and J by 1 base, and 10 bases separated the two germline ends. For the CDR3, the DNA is TGTGCCAGCAGCTTAGCCAGGGCCGGTTCCTACGAGCAGTACTTC. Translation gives CASSLARAGSYEQYF.

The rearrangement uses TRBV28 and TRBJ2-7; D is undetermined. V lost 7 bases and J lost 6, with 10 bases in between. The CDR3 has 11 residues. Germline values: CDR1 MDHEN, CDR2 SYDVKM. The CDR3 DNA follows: TGTGCCAGCATATCTGGAGCCGAGCAGTACTTC. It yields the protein CASISGAEQYF.

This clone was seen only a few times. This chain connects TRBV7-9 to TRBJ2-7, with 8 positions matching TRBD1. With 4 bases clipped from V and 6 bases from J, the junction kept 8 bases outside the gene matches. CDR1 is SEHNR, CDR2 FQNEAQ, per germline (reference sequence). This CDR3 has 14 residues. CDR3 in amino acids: CASSSTGTGSEQYF. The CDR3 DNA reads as TGTGCCAGCAGCTCCACCGGGACAGGTTCCGAGCAGTACTTC.

The CDR3 DNA is TGTGCCACCAGCAGAGAGAATTATAGCAATCAGCCCCAGCATTTT. This gives the protein CATSRENYSNQPQHF. This chain joins TRBV15 and TRBJ1-5, with D unresolved. Germline CDR1 reads LNHNV; CDR2 reads YYDKDF (reference sequence). With 0 bases removed from V and 0 bases from J, the gap between germline ends came to 6 bases. The CDR3 loop spans 15 amino acids.

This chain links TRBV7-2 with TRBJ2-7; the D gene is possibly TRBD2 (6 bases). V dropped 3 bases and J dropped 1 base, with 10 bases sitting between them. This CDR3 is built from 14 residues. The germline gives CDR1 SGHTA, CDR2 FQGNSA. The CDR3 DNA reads TGTGCCAGCAGCTTCACGGAGGGGTCCTACGAGCAGTACTTC. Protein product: CASSFTEGSYEQYF.

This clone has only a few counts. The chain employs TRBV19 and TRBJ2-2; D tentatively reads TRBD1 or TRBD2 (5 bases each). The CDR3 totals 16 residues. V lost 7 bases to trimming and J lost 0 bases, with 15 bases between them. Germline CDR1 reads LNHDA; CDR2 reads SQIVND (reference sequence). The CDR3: CASTPGPRANTGELFF. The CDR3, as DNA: TGTGCCAGTACCCCGGGACCCCGCGCGAACACCGGGGAGCTGTTTTTT.

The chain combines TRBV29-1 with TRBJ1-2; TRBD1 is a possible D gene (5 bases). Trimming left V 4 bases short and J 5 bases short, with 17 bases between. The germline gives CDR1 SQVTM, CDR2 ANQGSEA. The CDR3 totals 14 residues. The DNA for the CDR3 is TGCAGCGTTGGATTCCACGTGGGGGGTTATGGCTACACCTTC. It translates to CSVGFHVGGYGYTF.

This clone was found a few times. CDR3 loop: CASSKTSGSLETQYF. In DNA form, the CDR3 reads TGCGCCAGCAGCAAGACTAGCGGGAGCCTTGAGACCCAGTACTTC. The V and J genes are TRBV10-2 and TRBJ2-5; TRBD2 matches at 12 bases. After removal of 6 bases from V and 5 bases from J, the junction contained 7 bases not matched to a gene. Germline values: CDR1 WSHSY, CDR2 SAAADI. This CDR3 has 15 amino acids.